Below are 5 T cell receptor beta chains sequenced from a single sample in a study of cytomegalovirus exposure and HLA in healthy donors. This PCR relied on a set of 60 Vbeta primers and 13 Jbeta primers. TCRdb's copy holds only in-frame clones and misses some; the assay was immunoSEQ multiplex PCR. The sample has fewer than 110,000 clones, 65% to 80% seen once. The sequenced sample was PBMCs. These receptors all stem from a woman between 18 and 29 years old in good health and CMV-seropositive.

The J gene is TRBJ1-4, the V gene TRBV6-6; TRBD1 matches 8 bases. The junction had 6 bases not matched to a gene; V was cut back by 5 bases and J by 7 bases. Germline V gene data show CDR1 as MNHNY and CDR2 as SVGAGI (reference sequence). CDR3 length equals 14 residues. The CDR3 sequence: CASSNRDRPEKLFF. The CDR3 nucleotides are TGTGCCAGCAGTAACCGGGACAGGCCTGAAAAACTGTTTTTT.

The chain links TRBV6-5 to TRBJ1-6, with 7 bases fitting TRBD1. The CDR3 extends over 12 amino acids. Germline loops: CDR1 MNHEY, CDR2 SVGAGI. Germline trimming cut 5 bases from V and 10 bases from J; bases unmatched to any gene: 2. The CDR3 DNA is TGTGCCAGCAGTGGACAGGCCTCACCCCTCCACTTT. This encodes CASSGQASPLHF.

This clone was observed a handful of times. The rearrangement joins TRBV27 to TRBJ2-2; possible D gene TRBD2, 6 bases. Germline-derived CDR1 and CDR2 are MNHEY and SMNVEV (reference sequence). This CDR3 contains 13 residues. Trimming shortened V by 1 base and J by 6 bases, and 6 bases separated the two germline ends. The CDR3 spells CASSLWGAGELFF. DNA for the CDR3: TGTGCCAGCAGTTTATGGGGGGCCGGGGAGCTGTTTTTT.

The chain joins TRBV5-1 to TRBJ2-3, with 13 bases matching TRBD2. Germline assignment: CDR1 SGHRS and CDR2 YFSETQ. The CDR3 has 20 residues. V trimming: 2 bases; J trimming: 3 bases; junction bases outside the gene matches: 15. Written as DNA, the CDR3 is TGCGCCAGCAGCTTCCTGGGGATTCTGCAACTAGCGGGAGGGACAGATACGCAGTATTTT. Protein sequence: CASSFLGILQLAGGTDTQYF.

The V call is TRBV9, the J call TRBJ1-2; a weak D match, TRBD1 (5 bases). This CDR3 has 14 amino acids. Germline CDR1 and CDR2: SGDLS and YYNGEE. The ends were cut back, 0 bases at V and 3 bases at J, with 9 bases in the middle. The CDR3 DNA follows: TGTGCCAGCAGCGTAGATCGGGGGGACTATGGCTACACCTTC. Amino acids: CASSVDRGDYGYTF.